Listed below are T cell receptor beta chains from one sample, sequenced in a study of human T cells and chemical hapten exposure. MiXCR, run by TCRdb on the RACE reads, gives a single entry per CDR3 protein. The table lists some 110,000 distinct CDR3 sequences, about 10% of them singletons. The source was whole blood, collected in connection with sensitization to the hapten diphenylcyclopropenone (DPC). The receptors were sampled from a woman aged 45 to 65 with alopecia areata. Some clones in this sample may be carry-over from other donors' samples. Each CDR3 is given with its conserved first and last residue. Fields, in order: V gene, clone size, J gene, D gene, CDR3 protein, CDR3 DNA. The D gene is left open where the match is weak. A clone size is listed for some rows: how often the clone was seen (once, few, many), or a class if it is expanded.

>TRBV3-2|many|TRBJ2-7|NA
CAEMGGYGEQYF
TGTGCCGAGATGGGAGGTTATGGCGAGCAGTACTTC
>TRBV7-9|few|TRBJ1-6|NA
CASTTGHNSPLHF
TGTGCCAGCACAACAGGTCATAATTCACCCCTCCACTTT
>TRBV5-1|many|TRBJ2-3|NA
CASSGGSTDTQYF
TGCGCCAGCAGCGGGGGCAGCACAGATACGCAGTATTTT
>TRBV20-1|few|TRBJ2-5|TRBD1
CSARGDSQETQYF
TGCAGTGCCCGAGGGGACAGCCAAGAGACCCAGTACTTC
>TRBV7-9|NA|TRBJ2-6|NA
CASSLDGGGANVLTF
TGTGCCAGCAGCTTAGACGGAGGAGGGGCCAACGTCCTGACTTTC
>TRBV12-3/TRBV12-4|NA|TRBJ1-5|NA
CASSPGLSNQPQHF
TGTGCCAGCAGCCCCGGACTCTCCAATCAGCCCCAGCATTTT
>TRBV6-1|NA|TRBJ1-6|NA
CASSEARSNSYNSPLHF
TGTGCCAGCAGTGAAGCGAGAAGCAACTCCTATAATTCACCCCTCCACTTT
>TRBV7-6|few|TRBJ2-6|NA
CASSAEQGIVRSGANVLTF
TGTGCCAGCAGCGCTGAACAGGGAATTGTTAGGTCTGGGGCCAACGTCCTGACTTTC
>TRBV6-4|few|TRBJ1-1|TRBD1
CASREDRGLRMNTEAFF
TGTGCCAGCAGGGAAGACAGGGGGCTTCGCATGAACACTGAAGCTTTCTTT
>TRBV20-1|few|TRBJ1-2|TRBD1
CSAPLRKGGSGYTF
TGCAGTGCCCCCCTTAGAAAAGGGGGCAGCGGCTACACCTTC
>TRBV20-1|few|TRBJ1-1|NA
CSARRSYGGVAEAFF
TGCAGTGCTAGACGTAGTTATGGGGGTGTCGCTGAAGCTTTCTTT
>TRBV6-2/TRBV6-3|few|TRBJ2-1|TRBD2
CASSSLGGGNNEQFF
TGTGCCAGCAGCTCTCTCGGCGGGGGGAACAATGAGCAGTTCTTC
>TRBV27|many|TRBJ1-6|NA
CASSRSVNSPLHF
TGTGCCAGCAGTCGGAGTGTCAATTCACCCCTCCACTTT
>TRBV10-3|few|TRBJ1-3|NA
CAISERGSAGGNTIYF
TGTGCCATCAGTGAGCGGGGGTCGGCTGGTGGAAACACCATATATTTT
>TRBV12-3/TRBV12-4|few|TRBJ2-5|NA
CATSDSTQETQYF
TGTGCCACTTCGGACTCTACGCAAGAGACCCAGTACTTC
>TRBV3-1|NA|TRBJ1-6|NA
CASSWTNSPLHF
TGTGCCAGCAGCTGGACCAATTCACCCCTCCACTTT
>TRBV7-9|many|TRBJ2-7|NA
CASSPVGGSYEQYF
TGTGCCAGCAGCCCGGTGGGGGGTAGCTACGAGCAGTACTTC
>TRBV6-5|few|TRBJ2-7|NA
CASSYAGYEQYF
TGTGCCAGCAGTTACGCTGGGTACGAGCAGTACTTC
>TRBV4-1|NA|TRBJ1-4|NA
CASSQDNGEKLFF
TGCGCCAGCAGCCAAGATAATGGTGAAAAACTGTTTTTT
>TRBV11-2|few|TRBJ1-1|NA
CASSIKGRGTEAFF
TGTGCCAGCAGCATCAAGGGCAGGGGCACTGAAGCTTTCTTT
>TRBV7-9|many|TRBJ2-3|NA
CASSLDGFTDTQYF
TGTGCCAGCAGCTTAGACGGCTTCACAGATACGCAGTATTTT
>TRBV6-2/TRBV6-3|few|TRBJ1-1|NA
CASSNARHTEAFF
TGTGCCAGCAGTAACGCGCGTCACACTGAAGCTTTCTTT
>TRBV14|NA|TRBJ1-1|NA
CASSQVFTEAFF
TGTGCCAGCAGCCAAGTGTTTACTGAAGCTTTCTTT
>TRBV6-1|many|TRBJ2-7|TRBD2
CASVRSGSEQYF
TGTGCCAGCGTAAGGAGCGGGAGCGAGCAGTACTTC
>TRBV6-5|few|TRBJ2-6|NA
CASRRSSGANVLTF
TGTGCCAGCAGACGTAGCTCTGGGGCCAACGTCCTGACTTTC
>TRBV4-2|NA|TRBJ1-3|TRBD1
CASSQAGQGMSGNTIYF
TGTGCCAGCAGCCAAGCGGGACAGGGGATGTCTGGAAACACCATATATTTT
>TRBV5-1|few|TRBJ1-4|NA
CASSPEEGEKLFF
TGCGCCAGCAGCCCGGAGGAAGGTGAAAAACTGTTTTTT
>TRBV28|few|TRBJ2-7|NA
CAIRAPSSYEQYF
TGTGCCATTCGAGCACCGAGCTCCTACGAGCAGTACTTC
>TRBV29-1|once|TRBJ2-7|TRBD2
CSAAKLAGEGEQYF
TGCAGCGCAGCGAAACTAGCGGGAGAGGGTGAGCAGTACTTC
>TRBV6-5|NA|TRBJ1-1|NA
CASSPGRMNTEAFF
TGTGCCAGCAGCCCGGGCAGAATGAACACTGAAGCTTTCTTT
>TRBV10-3|few|TRBJ1-1|NA
CAISYSQNTEAFF
TGTGCCATCAGTTATTCCCAGAACACTGAAGCTTTCTTT
>TRBV12-5|NA|TRBJ1-4|NA
CASGFPSVYREDNEKLFF
TGTGCTAGTGGTTTCCCTTCAGTGTACAGGGAGGATAATGAAAAACTGTTTTTT
>TRBV12-3/TRBV12-4|NA|TRBJ2-3|NA
CASSFMDRRYF
TGTGCCAGCAGTTTTATGGACAGAAGGTATTTT
>TRBV4-1|NA|TRBJ2-7|NA
CASSQEWPTIYEQYF
TGCGCCAGCAGCCAAGAATGGCCGACGATTTACGAGCAGTACTTC
>TRBV27|NA|TRBJ2-4|TRBD2
CASSYSGGGNIQYF
TGTGCCAGCAGTTACAGCGGGGGTGGAAACATTCAGTACTTC